This TCR beta chain was found in a study of T cell responses to AZD1222 COVID-19 vaccine. As for this clone: Its specificity is not known.

TCRdb's copy holds only in-frame clones and misses some; the assay was immunoSEQ multiplex PCR. This sample has around 160,000 clones, with more than 75% found just once. Study-wide points: After two AZD1222 doses, spike-specific TCR breadth and depth rose versus day 0. None of the repertoires were sampled until the peak T cell response had passed.

This sequence was found in an adult in good health. The source was peripheral blood, collected on day 0 of MenACWY control vaccination.

CDR3 sequence reads: CASSPTGDAYNEQFF. CDR3 bases: TGCGCCAGCAGCCCAACCGGGGACGCCTACAATGAGCAGTTCTTC. The chain is built from TRBV4-1 and TRBJ2-1; D might be TRBD1 or TRBD2, each matching 5 bases. Germline V gene lookup returns CDR1 MGHRA and CDR2 YSYEKL. Trimming shortened V by 4 bases and J by 2 bases, and 12 bases separated the two germline ends. The CDR3 is made up of 15 amino acids.